This TCR beta chain is from a study of CD8 T cells in Susac syndrome. Reverse transcription of roughly 0.5 to 1 ug RNA was performed with random hexamers. Each CDR3 protein is one row after TCRdb ran MiXCR on the immunoSEQ multiplex PCR reads. Seen here are about 200,000 distinct CDR3 sequences, 90% to 95% observed once, and the top ten hold 0.093%. There are a few counts of this clonotype. Sequencing of TCR beta was performed on blood CD8+ T cells and on blood CD4+ T cells. The multiple sclerosis control group consisted of treatment-naive patients whose relapsing-remitting disease, which was either stable or active, fulfilled revised McDonald criteria. Trimming took 5 bases from V and 0 from J, leaving 6 bases between them. Germline V gene sequence: CDR1 GTSNPN, CDR2 SVGIG (reference sequence). The CDR3 covers 12 residues.

The sequencing input was CD4+ T cells from PBMCs. The chain links TRBV30 to TRBJ2-3, with D hard to call. This clonotype was obtained from a human donor with multiple sclerosis. CDR3 in DNA: TGTGCCTGGTCGCCTAGCACAGATACGCAGTATTTT. This translates into CAWSPSTDTQYF. Complete variable domain (other parts from reference TRBV30 and TRBJ2-3): SQTIHQWPATLVQPVGSPLSLECTVEGTSNPNLYWYRQAAGRGLQLLFYSVGIGQISSEVPQNLSASRPQDRQFILSSKKLLLSDSGFYLCAWSPSTDTQYFGPGTRLTVL.